Listed below are T cell receptor beta chains from one sample, sequenced in a study of Graves' ophthalmopathy and Graves' hyperthyroidism. One entry per CDR3 protein, called by TCRdb with MiXCR from the multiplex PCR reads. Seen here are about 500,000 distinct CDR3 sequences, about an eighth observed once, and the top ten hold 9.8%. The sequencing sample was made of blood. The receptors derive from a woman in her 30s with Graves' ophthalmopathy. CDR3s include the opening cysteine and the closing phenylalanine or tryptophan. Each record gives: J gene, V gene, clone size, D gene, CDR3 protein, CDR3 DNA. A D gene is named only where the DNA matches it firmly. Expanded clones are given a class, and other clones once, few, many or no size at all.

j_call: TRBJ1-2; v_call: TRBV19; clone_size: many; d_call: -; cdr3_aa: CASSIEGGGYTF; cdr3_nt: TGTGCCAGTAGTATTGAGGGTGGCGGCTACACCTTC
j_call: TRBJ2-2; v_call: TRBV7-2; clone_size: many; d_call: -; cdr3_aa: CASSLEWNTGELFF; cdr3_nt: TGTGCCAGCAGCTTAGAATGGAACACCGGGGAGCTGTTTTTT
j_call: TRBJ2-7; v_call: TRBV6-5; clone_size: many; d_call: -; cdr3_aa: CASSPGDGPYEQYF; cdr3_nt: TGTGCCAGCAGCCCCGGAGACGGACCGTACGAGCAGTACTTC
j_call: TRBJ2-7; v_call: TRBV7-9; clone_size: many; d_call: -; cdr3_aa: CASSLDINKQYF; cdr3_nt: TGTGCCAGCAGCTTAGACATAAACAAACAGTACTTC
j_call: TRBJ2-7; v_call: TRBV28; clone_size: -; d_call: -; cdr3_aa: CASSLKVTNEQYF; cdr3_nt: TGTGCCAGCAGTTTAAAGGTGACTAACGAGCAGTACTTC
j_call: TRBJ1-2; v_call: TRBV5-6; clone_size: many; d_call: -; cdr3_aa: CASSHMTKGYGYTF; cdr3_nt: TGTGCCAGCAGCCACATGACAAAAGGATATGGCTACACCTTC
j_call: TRBJ1-1; v_call: TRBV13; clone_size: -; d_call: -; cdr3_aa: CASSQGQGSFF; cdr3_nt: TGTGCCAGCAGCCAGGGGCAGGGGTCTTTCTTT
j_call: TRBJ2-2; v_call: TRBV24-1; clone_size: many; d_call: -; cdr3_aa: CATSGPGRLNTGELFF; cdr3_nt: TGTGCCACCAGTGGCCCGGGACGGCTTAACACCGGGGAGCTGTTTTTT
j_call: TRBJ2-7; v_call: TRBV30; clone_size: many; d_call: -; cdr3_aa: CAWSVRYEQYF; cdr3_nt: TGTGCCTGGAGTGTTAGGTACGAGCAGTACTTC
j_call: TRBJ1-2; v_call: TRBV4-1; clone_size: -; d_call: -; cdr3_aa: CASSQETGYSNYGYTF; cdr3_nt: TGCGCCAGCAGCCAAGAAACAGGCTATTCTAACTATGGCTACACCTTC
j_call: TRBJ2-5; v_call: TRBV15; clone_size: many; d_call: -; cdr3_aa: CATSLGVGETQYF; cdr3_nt: TGTGCCACCAGTTTAGGGGTGGGAGAGACCCAGTACTTC
j_call: TRBJ1-1; v_call: TRBV2; clone_size: many; d_call: TRBD1; cdr3_aa: CASITDRVNTEAFF; cdr3_nt: TGTGCCAGCATCACGGACAGGGTGAACACTGAAGCTTTCTTT
j_call: TRBJ1-5; v_call: TRBV6-5; clone_size: many; d_call: -; cdr3_aa: CASSFGQNQPQHF; cdr3_nt: TGTGCCAGCAGTTTCGGACAAAATCAGCCCCAGCATTTT
j_call: TRBJ1-6; v_call: TRBV7-2; clone_size: many; d_call: -; cdr3_aa: CASSLLGVTSNSPLHF; cdr3_nt: TGTGCCAGCAGCCTTTTAGGGGTTACAAGTAATTCACCCCTCCACTTT
j_call: TRBJ1-6; v_call: TRBV11-2; clone_size: many; d_call: TRBD1; cdr3_aa: CASSLVQGFSPLHF; cdr3_nt: TGTGCCAGCAGCTTAGTACAGGGGTTTTCACCCCTCCACTTT
j_call: TRBJ1-1; v_call: TRBV5-1; clone_size: many; d_call: -; cdr3_aa: CASSPGRGAEAFF; cdr3_nt: TGCGCCAGCAGCCCCGGGCGAGGGGCTGAAGCTTTCTTT
j_call: TRBJ1-5; v_call: TRBV24-1; clone_size: many; d_call: -; cdr3_aa: CATSAVHSNQPQHF; cdr3_nt: TGTGCCACCAGTGCCGTTCATAGCAATCAGCCCCAGCATTTT
j_call: TRBJ2-3; v_call: TRBV5-4; clone_size: -; d_call: -; cdr3_aa: CASSWDPFLAASTDTQYF; cdr3_nt: TGTGCCAGCAGCTGGGACCCTTTTTTAGCGGCGAGCACAGATACGCAGTATTTT
j_call: TRBJ1-5; v_call: TRBV7-8; clone_size: many; d_call: -; cdr3_aa: CASSFGAQYSNQPQHF; cdr3_nt: TGTGCCAGCAGCTTTGGGGCCCAATATAGCAATCAGCCCCAGCATTTT
j_call: TRBJ2-7; v_call: TRBV12-5; clone_size: many; d_call: -; cdr3_aa: CASAPGLSYEQYF; cdr3_nt: TGTGCTAGTGCCCCCGGACTCTCCTACGAGCAGTACTTC
j_call: TRBJ2-5; v_call: TRBV9; clone_size: many; d_call: -; cdr3_aa: CASSERVRGTVRETQYF; cdr3_nt: TGTGCCAGCAGCGAGCGGGTGAGGGGGACAGTCCGAGAGACCCAGTACTTC
j_call: TRBJ1-1; v_call: TRBV6-1; clone_size: -; d_call: -; cdr3_aa: CASSEALGGWITEAFF; cdr3_nt: TGTGCCAGCAGTGAAGCGCTGGGAGGGTGGATCACTGAAGCTTTCTTT
j_call: TRBJ2-5; v_call: TRBV28; clone_size: many; d_call: -; cdr3_aa: CASISTGYGETQYF; cdr3_nt: TGTGCCAGCATCAGCACAGGGTATGGCGAGACCCAGTACTTC
j_call: TRBJ2-5; v_call: TRBV6-1; clone_size: many; d_call: -; cdr3_aa: CASSTGHRQETQYF; cdr3_nt: TGTGCCAGCAGCACGGGACACCGCCAAGAGACCCAGTACTTC
j_call: TRBJ1-5; v_call: TRBV5-1; clone_size: many; d_call: -; cdr3_aa: CASSLRAPPSNQPQHF; cdr3_nt: TGCGCCAGCAGCTTGAGGGCGCCTCCTAGCAATCAGCCCCAGCATTTT
j_call: TRBJ2-7; v_call: TRBV6-5; clone_size: many; d_call: TRBD2; cdr3_aa: CASSTTGGTYEQYF; cdr3_nt: TGTGCCAGCAGTACAACGGGAGGCACCTACGAGCAGTACTTC
j_call: TRBJ1-6; v_call: TRBV6-1; clone_size: -; d_call: -; cdr3_aa: CASTGRQSNSPLHF; cdr3_nt: TGTGCCAGCACGGGGCGACAGTCTAATTCACCCCTCCACTTT
j_call: TRBJ1-6; v_call: TRBV12-3/TRBV12-4; clone_size: many; d_call: TRBD1; cdr3_aa: CASSPPPGQGDSPLHF; cdr3_nt: TGTGCCAGCAGTCCGCCCCCGGGACAGGGGGATTCACCCCTCCACTTT
j_call: TRBJ2-3; v_call: TRBV7-2; clone_size: -; d_call: -; cdr3_aa: CASSLGSGVPTDTQYF; cdr3_nt: TGTGCCAGCAGCTTAGGCTCCGGGGTACCCACAGATACGCAGTATTTT
j_call: TRBJ1-5; v_call: TRBV2; clone_size: -; d_call: -; cdr3_aa: CASSEGEFQPQHF; cdr3_nt: TGTGCCAGCAGTGAAGGGGAGTTCCAGCCCCAGCATTTT
j_call: TRBJ1-2; v_call: TRBV12-5; clone_size: many; d_call: -; cdr3_aa: CASGLEGRGNYGYTF; cdr3_nt: TGTGCTAGTGGTTTGGAGGGCAGGGGTAACTATGGCTACACCTTC
j_call: TRBJ2-5; v_call: TRBV6-1; clone_size: few; d_call: TRBD2; cdr3_aa: CASSDTMGGVETQYF; cdr3_nt: TGTGCCAGCAGTGACACGATGGGGGGGGTAGAGACCCAGTACTTC
j_call: TRBJ1-2; v_call: TRBV2; clone_size: many; d_call: -; cdr3_aa: CASVEEHGYTF; cdr3_nt: TGTGCCAGCGTTGAGGAGCACGGCTACACCTTC
j_call: TRBJ2-7; v_call: TRBV6-2/TRBV6-3; clone_size: -; d_call: TRBD1; cdr3_aa: CASSYRDRGNYEQYF; cdr3_nt: TGTGCCAGCAGTTACCGGGACAGGGGAAACTACGAGCAGTACTTC
j_call: TRBJ2-5; v_call: TRBV15; clone_size: many; d_call: TRBD2; cdr3_aa: CATSRFTGGPETQYF; cdr3_nt: TGTGCCACCAGCAGATTCACGGGAGGGCCCGAGACCCAGTACTTC
j_call: TRBJ2-7; v_call: TRBV29-1; clone_size: many; d_call: -; cdr3_aa: CSVGTESYEQYF; cdr3_nt: TGCAGCGTCGGGACGGAGTCCTACGAGCAGTACTTC
j_call: TRBJ2-5; v_call: TRBV29-1; clone_size: many; d_call: -; cdr3_aa: CSVELGETQYF; cdr3_nt: TGCAGCGTTGAATTGGGGGAGACCCAGTACTTC
j_call: TRBJ2-6; v_call: TRBV9; clone_size: few; d_call: -; cdr3_aa: CASSPAADGGLSGANVLTF; cdr3_nt: TGTGCCAGCAGCCCCGCGGCAGATGGGGGCCTCTCTGGGGCCAACGTCCTGACTTTC
j_call: TRBJ1-1; v_call: TRBV29-1; clone_size: many; d_call: -; cdr3_aa: CSGGGNTEAFF; cdr3_nt: TGCAGCGGAGGGGGGAACACTGAAGCTTTCTTT
j_call: TRBJ1-1; v_call: TRBV28; clone_size: many; d_call: -; cdr3_aa: CASSSPGRGSWNTEAFF; cdr3_nt: TGTGCCAGCAGTTCACCAGGGAGAGGGAGTTGGAACACTGAAGCTTTCTTT